Following are 32 T cell receptor beta chains from one sample sequenced in a study of identical twins. Each CDR3 protein is one row after TCRdb ran MiXCR on the 5' RACE reads. The sample has some 270,000 distinct CDR3 sequences, about 8.3% seen once. The sample was also linked to a second study, of yellow fever vaccine responses in identical twins.

Sequenced sample: CD8+ T cells sorted from blood. The receptors were gathered from a woman aged 18-29 years in good health.

This clonotype was recorded many times. The gene calls are TRBV29-1 and TRBJ2-2, with TRBD2 as a possible D gene (6 bases). Germline lookup yields CDR1 SQVTM and CDR2 ANQGSEA. V lost 3 bases to trimming and J lost 2 bases, with 10 bases between them. The CDR3 is made up of 14 amino acids. CDR3 bases: TGCAGCGTTGATCCCGGGGGTAACACCGGGGAGCTGTTTTTT. This gives the protein CSVDPGGNTGELFF.

This clonotype has only a few counts. This chain connects TRBV6-5 to TRBJ1-4, with unresolved D. This CDR3 has 15 residues. With 5 bases removed from V and 4 bases from J, the gap between germline ends came to 14 bases. Looked up from germline, CDR1 is MNHEY and CDR2 is SVGAGI. CDR3 sequence: CASSPTRTLNEKLFF. The CDR3 nucleotides are TGTGCCAGCAGTCCTACTCGAACCCTTAATGAAAAACTGTTTTTT.

This clonotype was seen only a few times. The V gene is TRBV7-2, the J gene TRBJ2-1; D not resolved. Trimming left V 0 bases short and J 6 bases short, with 9 bases between. CDR3 size: 14 residues. Germline values: CDR1 SGHTA, CDR2 FQGNSA. CDR3 nucleotides: TGTGCCAGCAGCTTAGCGCCCCCTAGCAATGAGCAGTTCTTC. It is translated as CASSLAPPSNEQFF.

This clonotype was recorded many times. The gene calls are TRBV12-3 or TRBV12-4 and TRBJ2-5; D might be TRBD2 (6 bases). Trimming took 6 bases from V and 5 from J, leaving 10 bases between them. The CDR3 consists of 12 residues. The CDR3, as DNA: TGTGCCAGCAGGCTAGCGTCGGAGACCCAGTACTTC. Translating it yields CASRLASETQYF.

The rearrangement uses TRBV28 and TRBJ1-5; the D is unclear. The CDR3 totals 14 residues. Trimming pared 7 bases from V and 4 bases from J, leaving 14 bases between. Germline V lookup: CDR1 MDHEN, CDR2 SYDVKM. The CDR3 DNA reads as TGTGCCAGCACCAGAGGACGGTTAAATCAGCCCCAGCATTTT. Translating gives CASTRGRLNQPQHF.

This clonotype was counted at least ten times. The genes are TRBV20-1 and TRBJ1-1, with 10 bases identical to TRBD1. Trimming at V came to 0 bases and at J to 6 bases, leaving 4 bases not matched to a gene. Germline V gene lookup returns CDR1 DFQATT and CDR2 SNEGSKA (reference sequence). The length of the CDR3 is 14 residues. The DNA of the CDR3 is TGCAGTGCTAGAGATCTTGGACAGGGGGCTGAAGCTTTCTTT. Amino acid sequence: CSARDLGQGAEAFF.

In this sample, this clonotype turned up a few times. The rearrangement uses TRBV7-9 and TRBJ2-1, with 11 positions matching TRBD2. In germline, CDR1 is SEHNR, CDR2 FQNEAQ (reference sequence). The CDR3 is 17 amino acids. V trimming: 5 bases; J trimming: 3 bases; junction bases outside the gene matches: 9. The CDR3 coding sequence is TGTGCCAGCAGCCCCACTCAAGGACTAGCGGGCTACAATGAGCAGTTCTTC. Its translation is CASSPTQGLAGYNEQFF.

This chain joins TRBV6-1 and TRBJ2-6, with TRBD2 matching over 9 bases. V dropped 6 bases and J dropped 4; count of bases not matched to a gene: 16. From germline, CDR1 is MNHNS and CDR2 SASEGT. CDR3 length: 19 residues. CDR3 DNA sequence: TGTGCCAGCAGACTAAACCCAGGCGGGGGGGCGGCAGGGGCCAACGTCCTGACTTTC. Translating gives CASRLNPGGGAAGANVLTF.

This clonotype turned up a few times. The rearrangement joins TRBV27 to TRBJ2-1; 8 bases line up with TRBD1. CDR3 length: 13 amino acids. V shed 8 bases, J shed 5 bases, and the junction held 5 bases outside the gene matches. Per germline, CDR1 MNHEY and CDR2 SMNVEV (reference sequence). As DNA, the CDR3 is TGTGCCAGCCCCGGACAGGGCCACAATGAGCAGTTCTTC. Translation gives CASPGQGHNEQFF.

This clonotype has at least ten counts. The chain carries TRBV6-6 and TRBJ2-1; 7 bases fit TRBD2. V shed 6 bases and J 4 bases; nucleotides not matched to a gene: 3. Looked up from germline, CDR1 is MNHNY and CDR2 is SVGAGI (reference sequence). The CDR3 contains 13 residues. The CDR3 sequence is CASRSGLYNEQFF. CDR3 bases: TGTGCCAGCAGGTCGGGACTATACAATGAGCAGTTCTTC.

This clonotype was picked up many times. The V call is TRBV7-9, the J call TRBJ2-1; 7 bases fit TRBD1. This CDR3 spans 17 amino acids. V dropped 4 bases and J dropped 1; count of bases not matched to a gene: 10. From germline, CDR1 is SEHNR and CDR2 FQNEAQ (reference sequence). For the CDR3, the DNA is TGTGCCAGCAGCTCGTCCCCTACAGGGGAGTCCTACAATGAGCAGTTCTTC. Its translation: CASSSSPTGESYNEQFF.

The chain uses TRBV15 and TRBJ2-7; 11 bases align to TRBD1. J was trimmed by 4 bases and V by 4 bases; bases with no gene match: 3. Germline V gene sequence: CDR1 LNHNV, CDR2 YYDKDF (reference sequence). The CDR3 has 14 amino acids. DNA for the CDR3: TGTGCCACCAGCATGGGGACAGGGGGTTACGAGCAGTACTTC. Its translation is CATSMGTGGYEQYF.

The rearrangement uses TRBV6-4 and TRBJ1-1; D unclear. Trimming removed 3 bases at V and 4 bases at J, with 15 bases between. CDR3 size: 15 residues. Germline CDR1 and CDR2: MRHNA and SNTAGT. The CDR3 nucleotides are TGTGCCAGCAGTGAGTTCTCGGGGTCCAGCACTGAAGCTTTCTTT. It codes for CASSEFSGSSTEAFF.

This clonotype was picked up a small number of times. The chain uses TRBV6-2 or TRBV6-3 and TRBJ2-2; D not resolved. This CDR3 is 12 amino acids long. CDR1 is MNHEY and CDR2 is SVGEGT in the germline V gene. The V and J ends lost 6 bases and 7 bases respectively, with 9 bases between them. The CDR3 DNA reads as TGTGCCAGCAGGCAAGGGTACGGGGAGCTGTTTTTT. This gives the protein CASRQGYGELFF.

This clonotype was observed many times. The chain carries TRBV7-2 and TRBJ2-5; no clear D. The CDR3 consists of 13 residues. Looked up from germline, CDR1 is SGHTA and CDR2 is FQGNSA. Trimming stripped 5 bases from V and 0 bases from J, with 7 bases between. CDR3 amino acids: CASSRNYQETQYF. DNA for the CDR3: TGTGCCAGCAGCCGTAACTACCAAGAGACCCAGTACTTC.

This clonotype was found a few times. J is TRBJ2-3 and V is TRBV7-6; 9 positions agree with TRBD2. V was pared by 5 bases and J by 5 bases, with 14 bases of the junction left unmatched. Germline CDR1 reads SGHVS; CDR2 reads FNYEAQ. This CDR3 region has 17 residues. The CDR3 sequence: CASSAFSLAGGEDTQYF. The CDR3 DNA is TGTGCCAGCAGCGCCTTCTCTTTGGCGGGGGGGGAAGATACGCAGTATTTT. The full variable domain, with the rest looked up from reference TRBV7-6 and TRBJ2-3, is GAGVSQSPRYKVTKRGQDVALRCDPISGHVSLYWYRQALGQGPEFLTYFNYEAQQDKSGLPNDRFSAERPEGSISTLTIQRTEQRDSAMYRCASSAFSLAGGEDTQYFGPGTRLTVL.

This clonotype was counted ten times or more. The chain recombines TRBV2 with TRBJ2-1, with D perhaps given as TRBD1 or TRBD2 (5 bases each). Germline V gene sequence: CDR1 SNHLY, CDR2 FYNNEI. Trimming took 4 bases from V and 5 from J, leaving 15 bases between them. CDR3 length: 15 residues. In DNA, the CDR3 is TGTGCCAGCAGTGCTGGGACCGGGACGGACAATGAGCAGTTCTTC. This codes for CASSAGTGTDNEQFF.

This chain connects TRBV28 to TRBJ2-7, with 11 bases that match TRBD1. This CDR3 is built from 16 residues. Losses at the gene ends were 1 base for V and 3 bases for J; bases not matched to a gene: 5. The germline gives CDR1 MDHEN, CDR2 SYDVKM. The DNA for the CDR3 is TGTGCCAGCAGTTTATATAGGGACAGGGGGAACTACGAGCAGTACTTC. Amino acid sequence: CASSLYRDRGNYEQYF.

This clonotype was seen repeatedly, ten times or more. The rearrangement joins TRBV11-3 to TRBJ2-7; 12 positions agree with TRBD2. This CDR3 region has 14 residues. V shed 5 bases, J shed 3 bases, and the junction held 2 bases outside the gene matches. The germline V gene encodes CDR1 SGHNT and CDR2 YENEEA. CDR3 amino acids: CASSKTSGGYEQYF. In nucleotides, the CDR3 is TGTGCCAGCAGCAAGACTAGCGGGGGCTACGAGCAGTACTTC.

At least ten counts were recorded for this clonotype. The chain links TRBV20-1 to TRBJ2-1, with TRBD1 matching over 7 bases. The CDR3 sequence is 15 residues long. V gave up 6 bases and J gave up 2 bases; unmatched junction bases: 10. Germline loops: CDR1 DFQATT, CDR2 SNEGSKA (reference sequence). CDR3 sequence reads: CSARPDRAPYNEQFF. In DNA form, the CDR3 reads TGCAGTGCCAGACCCGACAGGGCCCCCTACAATGAGCAGTTCTTC.

This clonotype was seen ten or more times. This rearrangement joins TRBV27 to TRBJ2-1; possibly TRBD2 for D (5 bases). In germline, CDR1 is MNHEY, CDR2 SMNVEV (reference sequence). V was pared by 5 bases and J by 0 bases, with 14 bases between. The CDR3 runs to 16 residues. CDR3 nucleotides: TGTGCCAGCAGTCAGATTAGCGTGAACTCCTACAATGAGCAGTTCTTC. Protein: CASSQISVNSYNEQFF.

This chain joins TRBV14 and TRBJ2-7, with D possibly being TRBD1 or TRBD2 (5 bases each). The germline V and J ends were trimmed by 4 bases and 3 bases, with 16 bases remaining between them. Germline CDR1 and CDR2: SGHDN and FVKESK. The CDR3 totals 15 residues. The CDR3: CASSRPGTEVYEQYF. In nucleotides, the CDR3 is TGTGCCAGCAGCCGACCCGGGACGGAGGTCTACGAGCAGTACTTC.

This clonotype was seen at least ten times. The chain employs TRBV10-3 and TRBJ2-1; the D gene is possibly TRBD2 (5 bases). The V gene lost 3 bases and the J gene lost 8 bases, with 14 bases spanning the gap. The germline V gene has CDR1 ENHRY and CDR2 SYGVKD. The CDR3 loop spans 14 amino acids. CDR3 loop: CAISDLVGGDEQFF. The CDR3 DNA follows: TGTGCCATCAGTGACCTGGTTGGAGGCGATGAGCAGTTCTTC.

The table lists this clonotype with many counts. This rearrangement joins TRBV10-3 to TRBJ2-5, with a possible D match to TRBD2 (6 bases). The CDR3 is made up of 18 amino acids. CDR1 and CDR2 (germline): ENHRY, SYGVKD. V dropped 11 bases and J dropped 2 bases, with 30 bases sitting between them. DNA of the CDR3: TGTGCCCCATCGGAGGGCAGCTCCTCTTCAAGCTCACAAGAGACCCAGTACTTC. This sequence encodes CAPSEGSSSSSSQETQYF.

This clonotype was detected ten times or more. The chain carries TRBV27 and TRBJ2-7; D unresolved. Germline assignment: CDR1 MNHEY and CDR2 SMNVEV (reference sequence). V lost 4 bases to trimming and J lost 3 bases, with 4 bases between them. This CDR3 spans 11 amino acids. CDR3 protein: CASSSHYEQYF. Written as DNA, the CDR3 is TGTGCCAGCAGTTCCCACTACGAGCAGTACTTC.

The V gene is TRBV29-1, the J gene TRBJ2-2; D is ambiguous. From germline, CDR1 is SQVTM and CDR2 ANQGSEA. The CDR3 runs to 12 residues. Trimming removed 4 bases at V and 3 bases at J, with 6 bases between. The CDR3 bases are TGCAGCGTTGTGAAGGACACCGGGGAGCTGTTTTTT. As protein: CSVVKDTGELFF.

There are a few counts of this clonotype. V gene TRBV9 combines with J gene TRBJ2-1; a weak D match, TRBD1 (7 bases). This CDR3 has 15 amino acids. The V gene's germline CDR1 is SGDLS and CDR2 YYNGEE. Trimming stripped 4 bases from V and 4 bases from J, with 15 bases between. The DNA of the CDR3 is TGTGCCAGCAGCCAGGGGGGCCAGTCTTACAATGAGCAGTTCTTC. It is translated as CASSQGGQSYNEQFF. Supplemented by reference TRBV9 and TRBJ2-1, the full variable domain reads DSGVTQTPKHLITATGQRVTLRCSPRSGDLSVYWYQQSLDQGLQFLIQYYNGEERAKGNILERFSAQQFPDLHSELNLSSLELGDSALYFCASSQGGQSYNEQFFGPGTRLTVL.

In this sample, this clonotype turned up a few times. The chain has TRBV6-5 and TRBJ1-1, with 7 bases fitting TRBD1. Germline values: CDR1 MNHEY, CDR2 SVGAGI. V shed 4 bases, J shed 4 bases, and the junction held 9 bases outside the gene matches. The CDR3 consists of 15 residues. The CDR3 DNA follows: TGTGCCAGCAGTTCATACCAGGGGGTCGCCACTGAAGCTTTCTTT. Translated: CASSSYQGVATEAFF.

The genes are TRBV7-8 and TRBJ2-1; TRBD2 matches 11 bases. Germline lookup yields CDR1 SGHVS and CDR2 FQNEAQ. V dropped 1 base and J dropped 4; count of bases not matched to a gene: 12. The CDR3 has 19 amino acids. The CDR3 loop reads CASSLGLLAGASLYNEQFF. Written as DNA, the CDR3 is TGTGCCAGCAGCTTAGGATTACTAGCGGGGGCCTCTCTTTACAATGAGCAGTTCTTC.

This clonotype was seen more than once but under ten times. The V gene is TRBV4-2, the J gene TRBJ2-1; 8 nucleotides agree with TRBD2. J lost 4 bases, V lost 0 bases, and 8 bases had no gene match. The CDR3 totals 17 residues. Looked up from germline, CDR1 is LGHNA and CDR2 is YNFKEQ. The CDR3 DNA is TGTGCCAGCAGCCAAGATGAAGAGACTAGCGAGTACAATGAGCAGTTCTTC. Protein sequence: CASSQDEETSEYNEQFF.

CDR3 DNA: TGCAGCGTTGAAGATCTGGGGGACGCTAGTGGGGAGACCCAGTACTTC. This translates into CSVEDLGDASGETQYF. The chain links TRBV29-1 to TRBJ2-5, with D perhaps matching TRBD1 or TRBD2 (5 bases each). Trimming shortened V by 0 bases and J by 5 bases, and 19 bases separated the two germline ends. Germline V gene lookup returns CDR1 SQVTM and CDR2 ANQGSEA. The CDR3 spans 16 residues.

This clonotype was counted at least ten times. This chain connects TRBV28 to TRBJ2-7; a possible D gene is TRBD2 (6 bases). CDR1 is MDHEN and CDR2 is SYDVKM in the germline V gene. The CDR3 has 14 residues. The germline V and J ends were trimmed by 8 bases and 0 bases, with 14 bases remaining between them. The chain's CDR3 is CASRKGLISYEQYF. CDR3 bases: TGTGCCAGCCGTAAGGGACTCATCTCCTACGAGCAGTACTTC.